These T cell receptor beta chains were read from a single sample in a study of cytomegalovirus exposure and HLA in healthy donors. Sequencing was performed with immunoSEQ multiplex PCR; in TCRdb, only in-frame clones are kept and a portion is missing. This table has about 190,000 clones, approximately 80% appearing once. The sequenced sample consisted of PBMCs. The receptor source for this set is a woman aged 25 to 39 in good health and CMV-seropositive. Both conserved end residues are part of each CDR3. D genes are given only for firm matches. The size field is filled for only some rows; it gives once, few, many or a size class.

D: NA; V: TRBV30; size: NA; J: TRBJ1-1; DNA: TGTGCCTGGAGTGTACGTGCCAGGGCGTATACTGAAGCTTTCTTT; CDR3: CAWSVRARAYTEAFF
D: NA; V: TRBV6-1; size: NA; J: TRBJ2-5; DNA: TGTGCCAGCATCTCACAGGTGGGGACCCAGTACTTC; CDR3: CASISQVGTQYF
D: TRBD1; V: TRBV13; size: NA; J: TRBJ2-3; DNA: TGTGCCAGCAGCGGACCGAGGGACAGGGCTTCAGATACGCAGTATTTT; CDR3: CASSGPRDRASDTQYF
D: NA; V: TRBV13; size: NA; J: TRBJ1-3; DNA: TGTGCCAGCAGCCCGGGAGGGGGGCACGGAAACACCATATATTTT; CDR3: CASSPGGGHGNTIYF
D: TRBD1; V: TRBV5-1; size: NA; J: TRBJ2-2; DNA: TGCGCCAGCAGCTCGACAGGGCGTGGCACCGGGGAGCTGTTTTTT; CDR3: CASSSTGRGTGELFF
D: NA; V: TRBV2; size: NA; J: TRBJ1-4; DNA: TGTGCCAGCAGACCGAGGAGGGGGGGGCTTGAAAAACTGTTTTTT; CDR3: CASRPRRGGLEKLFF
D: TRBD2; V: TRBV28; size: once; J: TRBJ2-1; DNA: TGTGCCAGCAGCTCGGGACTAAACTCCTACAATGAGCAGTTCTTC; CDR3: CASSSGLNSYNEQFF
D: NA; V: TRBV27; size: NA; J: TRBJ1-3; DNA: TGTGCCAGCAGTTTGGAGGGTAACTCTGGAAACACCATATATTTT; CDR3: CASSLEGNSGNTIYF
D: NA; V: TRBV4-3; size: NA; J: TRBJ1-1; DNA: TGCGCCAGCAGCCAAGGACAGAGCGAAGCTTTCTTT; CDR3: CASSQGQSEAFF
D: NA; V: TRBV10-3; size: NA; J: TRBJ1-2; DNA: TGTGCCATCAGTGGAGGGTTGTACAACTATGGCTACACCTTC; CDR3: CAISGGLYNYGYTF
D: NA; V: TRBV28; size: NA; J: TRBJ2-3; DNA: TGTGCCAGCAGTCGACAGGTGACTAGCACAGATACGCAGTATTTT; CDR3: CASSRQVTSTDTQYF
D: NA; V: TRBV6-5; size: NA; J: TRBJ1-2; DNA: TGTGCCAAGACACCCGGAGGGGACTATGGCTACACCTTC; CDR3: CAKTPGGDYGYTF
D: TRBD2; V: TRBV7-2; size: NA; J: TRBJ2-7; DNA: TGTGCCAGCAGACTAGCGCAGACCTACGAGCAGTACTTC; CDR3: CASRLAQTYEQYF
D: TRBD2; V: TRBV4-1; size: NA; J: TRBJ2-5; DNA: TGCGCCAGCAGCCAACCCCTGACTAGCGGGAGTAAGACCCAGTACTTC; CDR3: CASSQPLTSGSKTQYF
D: NA; V: TRBV19; size: NA; J: TRBJ1-2; DNA: TGTGCCAGTAGTATCCTCCCCGTCGCCGGTTCTGGCTACACCTTC; CDR3: CASSILPVAGSGYTF
D: TRBD1; V: TRBV5-1; size: NA; J: TRBJ1-1; DNA: TGCGCCAGCAGCAACCTCAGGGGGGTAGACACTGAAGCTTTCTTT; CDR3: CASSNLRGVDTEAFF
D: NA; V: TRBV19; size: NA; J: TRBJ2-3; DNA: TGTGCCAGTAGTATCCTGAGAGAGGGCGGGGATACGCAGTATTTT; CDR3: CASSILREGGDTQYF
D: TRBD1; V: TRBV28; size: NA; J: TRBJ1-6; DNA: TGTGCCAGCAGTTCCTCCGGGACAGGGCCCCTCCACTTT; CDR3: CASSSSGTGPLHF
D: NA; V: TRBV6-8; size: NA; J: TRBJ1-1; DNA: TGTGCCCCTATCGGATCCTGTGGGGGGTCGGGCACTGAAGCTTTCTTT; CDR3: CAPIGSCGGSGTEAFF
D: TRBD1; V: TRBV28; size: once; J: TRBJ2-7; DNA: TGTGCCAGCAGTTTTGCAACAGGGGCGGGCTACGAGCAGTACTTC; CDR3: CASSFATGAGYEQYF
D: TRBD2; V: TRBV5-4; size: NA; J: TRBJ2-7; DNA: TGTGCCAGCAGCTTCGGGGGGTCGCGGATCTACGAGCAGTACTTC; CDR3: CASSFGGSRIYEQYF
D: NA; V: TRBV5-1; size: few; J: TRBJ2-4; DNA: TGCGCCAGCAGCTTGGCAGGGGTGGAAAACATTCAGTACTTC; CDR3: CASSLAGVENIQYF
D: NA; V: TRBV7-9; size: few; J: TRBJ1-4; DNA: TGTGCCAGCAGCTTAGGGAGAGGTAATGAAAAACTGTTTTTT; CDR3: CASSLGRGNEKLFF
D: TRBD1; V: TRBV7-9; size: once; J: TRBJ1-2; DNA: TGTGCCAGCACGCCCTTGAGGGGACAGGGTAATAACTATGGCTACACCTTC; CDR3: CASTPLRGQGNNYGYTF
D: TRBD1; V: TRBV30; size: once; J: TRBJ1-1; DNA: TGTGCCTGGAGTGAGGACAGGAGAACACGAGCTTTCTTT; CDR3: CAWSEDRRTRAFF
D: NA; V: TRBV19; size: NA; J: TRBJ1-2; DNA: TGTGCCAGTAGTCCCAGGGCAACTAACTATGGCTACACCTTC; CDR3: CASSPRATNYGYTF
D: NA; V: TRBV7-2; size: NA; J: TRBJ1-5; DNA: TGTGCCAGCAGCCCCTACGTCGCGCAGCCCCAGCATTTT; CDR3: CASSPYVAQPQHF
D: NA; V: TRBV7-3; size: NA; J: TRBJ2-1; DNA: TGTGCCAGCAGCTTAGCGTCGGGGGAGCAGTTCTTC; CDR3: CASSLASGEQFF
D: NA; V: TRBV9; size: NA; J: TRBJ1-3; DNA: TGTGCCAGCAGCGTAGGACTCTCTGGAAACACCATATATTTT; CDR3: CASSVGLSGNTIYF
D: NA; V: TRBV27; size: NA; J: TRBJ2-7; DNA: TGTGCCAGCGGCAGGGTCGCCCTCTCCTACGAGCAGTACTTC; CDR3: CASGRVALSYEQYF
D: TRBD2; V: TRBV30; size: few; J: TRBJ2-1; DNA: TGTGCCGGATATAGCGGGAGGAACAAGTTCTTC; CDR3: CAGYSGRNKFF
D: NA; V: TRBV2; size: NA; J: TRBJ2-5; DNA: TGTGCCAGCAGTGTCGAGGGAGGACTCCAACAAGAGACCCAGTACTTC; CDR3: CASSVEGGLQQETQYF
D: NA; V: TRBV7-9; size: NA; J: TRBJ2-4; DNA: TGTGCCAGCAGCTTCCAGGGGCGGGACATTCAGTACTTC; CDR3: CASSFQGRDIQYF
D: NA; V: TRBV12-5; size: NA; J: TRBJ2-1; DNA: TGTGCTAGTGGTTTGGTAGAGGACGGACATGTAAGCTCCTACAATGAGCAGTTCTTC; CDR3: CASGLVEDGHVSSYNEQFF
D: NA; V: TRBV6-5; size: NA; J: TRBJ1-3; DNA: TGTGCCAGCAGTTACTCGCAGTCTGGAAACACCATATATTTT; CDR3: CASSYSQSGNTIYF
D: TRBD1; V: TRBV2; size: NA; J: TRBJ2-7; DNA: TGTGCCAGCAGACATGACAGGGCCTACGAGCAGTACTTC; CDR3: CASRHDRAYEQYF
D: TRBD2; V: TRBV7-9; size: NA; J: TRBJ2-3; DNA: TGTGCCAGCAGCCTAGAGCGGGGGCGGAGCACAGATACGCAGTATTTT; CDR3: CASSLERGRSTDTQYF
D: TRBD2; V: TRBV9; size: few; J: TRBJ2-5; DNA: TGTGCCAGCAGCGGTAGCGGGAGTAGGGAGACCCAGTACTTC; CDR3: CASSGSGSRETQYF
D: NA; V: TRBV4-3; size: few; J: TRBJ2-1; DNA: TGCGCCAGCAGCCAAGATCTGTTGCTGAGCAATGAGCAGTTCTTC; CDR3: CASSQDLLLSNEQFF
D: NA; V: TRBV6-1; size: few; J: TRBJ1-2; DNA: TGTGCCAGCAGTGCCGACAGTCCCTATGGCTACACCTTC; CDR3: CASSADSPYGYTF
D: TRBD2; V: TRBV19; size: once; J: TRBJ2-1; DNA: TGTGCCAGTAGTATGAGCGGGAGGGGGCCGTACAATGAGCAGTTCTTC; CDR3: CASSMSGRGPYNEQFF
D: NA; V: TRBV5-1; size: NA; J: TRBJ2-3; DNA: TGCGCCAGCAGCTTGGCCGGAGGGGATACGCAGTATTTT; CDR3: CASSLAGGDTQYF